These 13 T cell receptor beta chains share one sample of origin, sequenced in a study of shared clonotypes between healthy human individuals. Some clones are missing from TCRdb's copy, which holds only in-frame ones; the method was immunoSEQ multiplex PCR. This table has over 2,000,000 clones, roughly 93% appearing once. In the naive CD8 group, cells lacked CD45RO and were positively selected for CCR7, so terminally differentiated effector memory CD45RA+ cells were left out. The sequenced material came from naive CD8+ T cells from PBMCs. The source is a man younger than 30 in good health. Some clones in this sample may be carry-over from other donors' samples.

A remark on this clone: The sample carries other DNA sequences with the same CDR3. The chain employs TRBV28 and TRBJ1-5; 10 bases map to TRBD1. After removal of 3 bases from V and 3 bases from J, the junction contained 2 bases not matched to a gene. CDR1 is MDHEN and CDR2 is SYDVKM in the germline V gene. The CDR3 consists of 15 residues. CDR3 residues: CASSFGTGVNQPQHF. The DNA for the CDR3 is TGTGCCAGCAGTTTTGGGACAGGGGTCAATCAGCCCCAGCATTTT.

This rearrangement joins TRBV7-2 to TRBJ2-7; 8 positions match TRBD2. V gave up 0 bases and J gave up 4 bases; unmatched junction bases: 5. CDR3 length equals 15 residues. The germline V gene has CDR1 SGHTA and CDR2 FQGNSA. The CDR3 region has the DNA TGTGCCAGCAGCTTAGCCGCTAGCGGGCAATACGAGCAGTACTTC. This gives the protein CASSLAASGQYEQYF.

The rearrangement links TRBV4-1 to TRBJ1-2, with D hard to call. Germline CDR1 and CDR2: MGHRA and YSYEKL. The CDR3 covers 18 residues. V was shortened by 2 bases and J by 1 base, with 20 bases between the two germline ends. CDR3 residues: CASSQLGPRERVNYGYTF. In nucleotides, the CDR3 is TGCGCCAGCAGCCAACTCGGGCCTCGGGAGAGAGTTAACTATGGCTACACCTTC.

On this clone itself: Other DNA sequences in the sample encode the same CDR3. V gene TRBV28 combines with J gene TRBJ2-3; maybe TRBD2 (6 bases). V lost 1 base, J lost 3 bases, and 8 bases lay in between. The CDR3 is made up of 14 amino acids. Germline V CDR1 and CDR2: MDHEN, SYDVKM. Here the CDR3 reads CASSLLAVTDTQYF. The CDR3 DNA is TGTGCCAGCAGTTTATTAGCGGTTACAGATACGCAGTATTTT.

As concerns this clone: This specimen includes other DNA sequences encoding the same CDR3. This chain connects TRBV27 to TRBJ2-5, with 8 bases lining up with TRBD1. J was trimmed by 5 bases and V by 4 bases; bases with no gene match: 6. Germline CDR1 is MNHEY and CDR2 is SMNVEV (reference sequence). This CDR3 is 14 amino acids long. The CDR3: CASSYRDRGETQYF. The CDR3 nucleotides are TGTGCCAGCAGTTATCGTGACAGGGGCGAGACCCAGTACTTC.

The sample holds one count of this clone. V is TRBV6-5 and J is TRBJ2-1, with a tentative D call TRBD1 (5 bases). CDR1 is MNHEY and CDR2 is SVGAGI in the germline V gene. The CDR3 runs 15 residues. V gave up 6 bases and J gave up 3 bases, with 15 bases separating them. As DNA, the CDR3 is TGTGCCAGCAGCCTCGACAGACGCAACTACAATGAGCAGTTCTTC. Its protein product is CASSLDRRNYNEQFF.

Only one count was recorded for this clone. The chain recombines TRBV27 with TRBJ1-3, with 7 bases that match TRBD1. The ends lost 5 bases at V and 3 bases at J; junction bases unmatched: 13. The V gene's germline CDR1 is MNHEY and CDR2 SMNVEV (reference sequence). The CDR3 extends over 17 amino acids. The CDR3 DNA is TGTGCCAGCAGTCCGGGACAGCCCAAACACTTTGGAAACACCATATATTTT. Translating gives CASSPGQPKHFGNTIYF.

The V gene is TRBV5-4, the J gene TRBJ2-5; tentatively, D is TRBD1 or TRBD2 (5 bases each). CDR1 is SGHNT and CDR2 is YYREEE in the germline V gene (reference sequence). This CDR3 spans 15 amino acids. The V and J ends lost 4 bases and 2 bases respectively, with 15 bases between them. DNA of the CDR3: TGTGCCAGCAGCCGCTTGGGGGACGCGCAAGAGACCCAGTACTTC. It translates to CASSRLGDAQETQYF.

This sequence joins TRBV5-5 and TRBJ1-2, with 7 bases that match TRBD1. V trimming: 4 bases; J trimming: 6 bases; junction bases outside the gene matches: 15. The germline CDR1 and CDR2 sequences are SGHKS and YYEKEE (reference sequence). The CDR3 runs to 16 residues. DNA for the CDR3: TGTGCCAGCAGCCGCCCTCAGGGGGGGAATCAGAATGGCTACACCTTC. The encoded protein is CASSRPQGGNQNGYTF. Filled out from reference TRBV5-5 and TRBJ1-2, the complete variable domain reads DAGVTQSPTHLIKTRGQQVTLRCSPISGHKSVSWYQQVLGQGPQFIFQYYEKEERGRGNFPDRFSARQFPNYSSELNVNALLLGDSALYLCASSRPQGGNQNGYTFGSGTRLTVV.

DNA for the CDR3: TGCAGCGTTGAGCTTGTTCGGTCAGAGGACAATGAGCAGTTCTTC. Its protein product is CSVELVRSEDNEQFF. The V and J genes are TRBV29-1 and TRBJ2-1; D uncertain. The V and J ends lost 3 bases and 5 bases respectively, with 17 bases between them. CDR1 and CDR2 (germline): SQVTM, ANQGSEA. CDR3 size: 15 residues.

This chain joins TRBV27 and TRBJ2-1; TRBD2 matches at 9 bases. From germline, CDR1 is MNHEY and CDR2 SMNVEV (reference sequence). The CDR3 has 16 amino acids. The V segment lost 4 bases and the J segment 7 bases; nucleotides outside the gene matches: 11. DNA for the CDR3: TGTGCCAGCAGTTCGCCTTTGCGGGAGGGCCTTAATGAGCAGTTCTTC. Protein sequence: CASSSPLREGLNEQFF.

The rearrangement joins TRBV4-2 to TRBJ2-5; 9 bases are a match to TRBD2. The CDR3 is made up of 19 amino acids. V dropped 0 bases and J dropped 5; count of bases not matched to a gene: 16. Germline CDR1 reads LGHNA; CDR2 reads YNFKEQ. CDR3 residues: CASSQEFLVAGEGAETQYF. The CDR3 bases are TGTGCCAGCAGCCAAGAGTTTTTGGTAGCGGGAGAAGGCGCGGAGACCCAGTACTTC.

The gene calls are TRBV28 and TRBJ2-7; D is uncertain. The V end was cut by 6 bases, the J end by 0 bases, with 12 bases between. CDR3 length: 14 amino acids. Germline assignment: CDR1 MDHEN and CDR2 SYDVKM. The CDR3 region has the DNA TGTGCCAGCAGCCCTCGGCCCCACTCCTACGAGCAGTACTTC. Amino acid sequence: CASSPRPHSYEQYF.